A single sample is the source of the 24 T cell receptor beta chains below, sequenced in a study of beta chain features in type 1 diabetes. The authors reverse transcribed all of the isolated RNA, so sequencing captured expressed TCRB transcripts. TCRdb keeps only in-frame clones here, not all; method: immunoSEQ multiplex PCR. The repertoire holds 350,000 to 450,000 clones, with approximately 15% as singletons. What was sequenced was naive CD4+ T cells from blood. Every receptor here comes from a man aged 25 to 40 in good health.

In its sample, this clone was seen a few times. V gene TRBV9 combines with J gene TRBJ2-1; TRBD1 or TRBD2 may be the D gene (5 bases each). The CDR3 is 15 residues long. With 3 bases removed from V and 0 bases from J, the gap between germline ends came to 10 bases. Germline assignment: CDR1 SGDLS and CDR2 YYNGEE. CDR3 in DNA: TGTGCCAGCAGCGCCGTGGGGGACTCCTACAATGAGCAGTTCTTC. It is translated as CASSAVGDSYNEQFF. Full variable domain (remainder filled in from reference TRBV9 and TRBJ2-1): DSGVTQTPKHLITATGQRVTLRCSPRSGDLSVYWYQQSLDQGLQFLIQYYNGEERAKGNILERFSAQQFPDLHSELNLSSLELGDSALYFCASSAVGDSYNEQFFGPGTRLTVL.

The genes are TRBV7-9 and TRBJ2-7, with D perhaps matching TRBD1 or TRBD2 (5 bases each). Germline CDR1 reads SEHNR; CDR2 reads FQNEAQ (reference sequence). The CDR3 covers 9 residues. CDR3 DNA: TGTTTCCTGGGGGACGAGCAGTACTTC. This encodes CFLGDEQYF.

CDR3 coding DNA: TGCGCCAGCAGCCGGGATCCCCCGCAGGGTACGCAGTATTTT. This sequence encodes CASSRDPPQGTQYF. This chain joins TRBV5-1 and TRBJ2-3; perhaps D is TRBD1 or TRBD2 (5 bases each). The germline V gene encodes CDR1 SGHRS and CDR2 YFSETQ. The CDR3 has 14 amino acids. V was shortened by 4 bases and J by 8 bases, with 17 bases between the two germline ends.

This chain joins TRBV6-5 and TRBJ2-5; TRBD2 matches 11 bases. There are 15 residues in the CDR3. Germline loops: CDR1 MNHEY, CDR2 SVGAGI. V lost 4 bases to trimming and J lost 5 bases; unmatched junction nucleotides: 6. The CDR3 reads CASSLSSGRFETQYF. The CDR3 nucleotides are TGTGCCAGCAGTTTGTCTAGCGGGAGGTTCGAGACCCAGTACTTC.

This CDR3 reads CASSIDRQLRDTQYF. The CDR3, as DNA: TGTGCCAGTAGTATAGATCGACAGCTCCGAGATACGCAGTATTTT. The chain has TRBV19 and TRBJ2-3, with D possibly matching TRBD1 (5 bases). The V gene's germline CDR1 is LNHDA and CDR2 SQIVND (reference sequence). This CDR3 spans 15 amino acids. Trimming took 0 bases from V and 5 from J, leaving 12 bases between them.

This clone showed up just a few times. The chain recombines TRBV5-1 with TRBJ2-7; TRBD2 is a possible D gene (6 bases). The CDR3 consists of 13 residues. CDR1 and CDR2 (germline): SGHRS, YFSETQ. Trimming took 3 bases from V and 7 from J, leaving 14 bases between them. CDR3 sequence: CASSSIPGGEQYF. In DNA, the CDR3 is TGCGCCAGCAGCTCTATACCTGGAGGGGAGCAGTACTTC.

This chain joins TRBV7-2 and TRBJ2-3; 11 bases line up with TRBD2. From germline, CDR1 is SGHTA and CDR2 FQGNSA. V trimming: 5 bases; J trimming: 1 base; junction bases outside the gene matches: 8. CDR3 length equals 17 residues. The CDR3 DNA sequence: TGTGCCAGCAGCCCTCTACTAGCGGGAGTAGGCACAGATACGCAGTATTTT. Its protein is CASSPLLAGVGTDTQYF.

The chain carries TRBV7-2 and TRBJ1-1, with D uncertain. CDR1 SGHTA and CDR2 FQGNSA come from the germline V gene. This CDR3 spans 15 amino acids. Deletions cut 6 bases from V and 6 bases from J, with 20 bases between. The DNA for the CDR3 is TGTGCCAGCAGTCCATCAGGTTTTACTGGCGCTGAAGCTTTCTTT. Its translation is CASSPSGFTGAEAFF.

This clone occurred a few times. The V and J genes are TRBV29-1 and TRBJ1-1, with unresolved D. V gave up 6 bases and J gave up 4 bases, with 6 bases separating them. Germline loops: CDR1 SQVTM, CDR2 ANQGSEA. CDR3 size: 10 residues. CDR3: CSVDSTEAFF. The CDR3 DNA reads TGCAGCGTAGACTCCACTGAAGCTTTCTTT.

The V gene is TRBV5-6, the J gene TRBJ2-3; 10 bases map to TRBD1. The V and J ends lost 3 bases and 4 bases, in that order; junction bases with no gene match: 5. The CDR3 totals 15 residues. Germline V gene sequence: CDR1 SGHDT, CDR2 YYEEEE. The CDR3 DNA reads TGTGCCAGCAGCTATAGGACAGGGGGGCCAGATACGCAGTATTTT. As protein: CASSYRTGGPDTQYF.

This clone has a handful of counts. The chain is built from TRBV2 and TRBJ2-3; D ambiguous. V was pared by 2 bases and J by 6 bases, with 6 bases between. The CDR3 extends over 12 amino acids. Germline-derived CDR1 and CDR2 are SNHLY and FYNNEI. This chain's CDR3 is CASSERWDTQYF. Written as DNA, the CDR3 is TGTGCCAGCAGTGAACGATGGGATACGCAGTATTTT.

This clone was counted a few times. The chain combines TRBV10-3 with TRBJ2-6; D not certain. Germline CDR1 ENHRY, CDR2 SYGVKD. The CDR3 totals 18 residues. Trimming removed 7 bases at V and 0 bases at J, with 19 bases between. The CDR3 spells CAINNRRSNVSGANVLTF. CDR3 in DNA: TGTGCCATCAATAACCGACGGAGTAACGTCTCTGGGGCCAACGTCCTGACTTTC.

The CDR3, as DNA: TGTGCCAGTAGTCCGGGACTAGCGGGACGGGATACGCAGTATTTT. As protein: CASSPGLAGRDTQYF. J is TRBJ2-3 and V is TRBV19; 13 nucleotides match TRBD2. The CDR3 has 15 amino acids. Germline values: CDR1 LNHDA, CDR2 SQIVND (reference sequence). Trimming cost V 5 bases and J 6 bases; bases outside gene matches: 5.

This clone has just a few counts. The chain recombines TRBV12-2 with TRBJ1-1; TRBD1 is taken as the D call from the table, unchecked against the DNA. TRBV12-2 constitutes a pseudogene. The CDR3 covers 14 residues. CDR3 amino acids: CASRGQGKNTEAFF. The CDR3 region has the DNA TGTGCAAGTCGCGGACAGGGGAAGAACACTGAAGCTTTCTTT.

This clone occurred a few times. This chain joins TRBV5-6 and TRBJ1-2, with D hard to call. The V gene lost 2 bases and the J gene lost 2 bases, with 7 bases spanning the gap. Germline V gene data show CDR1 as SGHDT and CDR2 as YYEEEE. The CDR3 extends over 13 amino acids. Here the CDR3 DNA reads TGTGCCAGCAGCTTAGCGGGGAACTATGGCTACACCTTC. Translating gives CASSLAGNYGYTF.

The rearrangement links TRBV7-9 to TRBJ2-7, with D perhaps TRBD1 (5 bases). The CDR3 has 13 residues. Between the trimmed V and J ends, which lost 7 bases and 2 bases, there was a span of 12 bases. The V gene's germline CDR1 is SEHNR and CDR2 FQNEAQ (reference sequence). The chain's CDR3 is CASTLDSTYEQYF. The CDR3 DNA reads as TGTGCCAGCACCCTAGACAGTACCTACGAGCAGTACTTC.

DNA for the CDR3: TGCGCCAGCAGAGAGCGGGGTAGCACAGATACGCAGTATTTT. Translated, it gives CASRERGSTDTQYF. This sequence joins TRBV4-3 and TRBJ2-3; 7 nucleotides line up with TRBD2. CDR1 is LGHNA and CDR2 is YSLEER in the germline V gene. V trimming: 6 bases; J trimming: 0 bases; junction bases outside the gene matches: 3. The CDR3 sequence is 14 residues long.

This clone showed up just once. CDR3 region: CASSPKSGVGYEQYF. In DNA, the CDR3 is TGTGCCAGCAGCCCGAAGTCCGGTGTAGGGTACGAGCAGTACTTC. The chain joins TRBV11-2 to TRBJ2-7, with unresolved D. Germline V gene sequence: CDR1 SGHAT, CDR2 FQNNGV. The CDR3 contains 15 residues. V lost 5 bases to trimming and J lost 4 bases, with 18 bases between them.

This clone was seen a few times. The V gene is TRBV11-2, the J gene TRBJ2-3; unclear D gene. The CDR3 runs to 14 residues. The germline V and J ends were trimmed by 6 bases and 1 base, with 11 bases remaining between them. Germline CDR1 is SGHAT and CDR2 is FQNNGV. This chain's CDR3 is CASRPLAGTDTQYF. CDR3 DNA: TGTGCCAGCAGACCGTTGGCAGGCACAGATACGCAGTATTTT.

This clone came up a few times. The genes are TRBV29-1 and TRBJ1-1; perhaps TRBD1 as D (6 bases). Trimming shortened V by 4 bases and J by 5 bases, and 17 bases separated the two germline ends. The CDR3 consists of 14 residues. Germline CDR1 is SQVTM and CDR2 is ANQGSEA. The DNA for the CDR3 is TGCAGCGTTGTCTGGGGGCGCGGGGGAACTGAAGCTTTCTTT. Its protein is CSVVWGRGGTEAFF.

This clone has only a few counts. This chain links TRBV10-3 with TRBJ2-7; a weak D match, TRBD1 (6 bases). V lost 7 bases and J lost 2, with 9 bases in between. Germline-derived CDR1 and CDR2 are ENHRY and SYGVKD. The CDR3 is 12 amino acids. The CDR3 DNA is TGTGCCATCAAGGACAGTCCCTACGAGCAGTACTTC. Its translation is CAIKDSPYEQYF.

The table lists this clone with a few counts. The V call is TRBV10-3, the J call TRBJ2-7; unclear D gene. This CDR3 is built from 12 residues. Germline V lookup: CDR1 ENHRY, CDR2 SYGVKD. V lost 8 bases, J lost 0 bases, and 8 bases lay in between. The CDR3 nucleotides read TGTGCCATCGCCGGCAGCTCCTACGAGCAGTACTTC. Translation: CAIAGSSYEQYF.

This rearrangement joins TRBV4-3 to TRBJ1-2; D is possibly TRBD1 (5 bases). Per germline, CDR1 LGHNA and CDR2 YSLEER. CDR3 length equals 17 residues. V was clipped by 1 base and J by 7 bases, with 22 bases between them. CDR3 loop: CASSQVSSDSSMSGYTF. CDR3 nucleotide sequence: TGCGCCAGCAGCCAAGTCTCTTCCGACAGCTCTATGTCTGGCTACACCTTC.

The chain carries TRBV4-3 and TRBJ1-4; D may be TRBD1 (5 bases). CDR1 and CDR2 from the germline V gene are LGHNA and YSLEER. V dropped 6 bases and J dropped 8 bases, with 13 bases sitting between them. The CDR3 sequence is 13 residues long. As DNA, the CDR3 is TGCGCCAGCAGACACATCGGGGGGGAAAAACTGTTTTTT. Translation: CASRHIGGEKLFF.